This T cell receptor beta chain was profiled in a study of OX40 agonist ivuxolimab in advanced cancers. The overall study: Patients were roughly 83% male with ages roughly 23 to 79, mean approximately 55.

General study findings and limits: At doses 0.1 to 3.0 mg/kg, CD4+ and CD8+ clones expanded.

The CDR3 has 12 amino acids. V was trimmed by 8 bases and J by 3 bases, leaving 10 bases between them. Looked up from germline, CDR1 is MNHEY and CDR2 is SVGAGI. In regard to this clone: Its specificity is not known.

Using immunoSEQ multiplex PCR, the repertoire was profiled, and TCRdb retains in-frame clones only, with some absent. The sample holds 95,000 to 150,000 clones; approximately 92% are singletons and the top ten take roughly 0.15%. The sequence was obtained from an adult with an advanced solid tumor such as melanoma, head and neck, liver or kidney cancer. Material: CD4+ or CD8+ T cells sorted from blood, obtained in a trial of the OX40 agonist ivuxolimab. The chain uses TRBV6-5 and TRBJ1-2; no definite D call. In DNA, the CDR3 is TGTGCCAGCGCCGTCCAGGACTATGGCTACACCTTC. Amino acids: CASAVQDYGYTF.